Below are 10 T cell receptor beta chains sequenced from a single sample in a study of blood T cell repertoires in COVID-19. Sequenced by immunoSEQ multiplex PCR; TCRdb stores in-frame clones only, minus some. This sample has approximately 400,000 clones, with more than 70% found just once. The sample consisted of peripheral blood. Receptors were obtained from a woman in her forties or fifties with COVID-19, enrolled during active disease.

As to this clone: A read error may explain this, as a much larger clone is one base away. The chain joins TRBV6-5 to TRBJ2-1, with TRBD2 matching over 9 bases. This CDR3 is built from 15 residues. Trimming removed 6 bases from V and 3 bases from J; junction bases left unmatched: 6. CDR1 MNHEY and CDR2 SVGAGI come from the germline V gene. CDR3 residues: CASSSGTSRYNEQFF. The DNA for the CDR3 is TGTGCCAGCAGCTCCGGGACTAGCCGCTACAATGAGCAGTTCTTC.

The chain joins TRBV7-9 to TRBJ2-7; no reliable D call. V shed 1 base and J shed 10 bases, with 11 bases lying between them. This CDR3 comprises 12 residues. CDR1 SEHNR and CDR2 FQNEAQ come from the germline V gene (reference sequence). CDR3 in DNA: TGTGCCAGCAGCTTAGTGAATGAGGTTCAGTACTTC. Encoded protein: CASSLVNEVQYF.

The rearrangement uses TRBV15 and TRBJ2-3; tentative D call: TRBD2 (7 bases). Germline V gives CDR1 LNHNV, CDR2 YYDKDF (reference sequence). V lost 2 bases to trimming and J lost 6 bases, with 12 bases between them. The CDR3 contains 14 residues. The DNA for the CDR3 is TGTGCCACCAGCAGATGGGGCGGGGGCGATACGCAGTATTTT. Encoded protein: CATSRWGGGDTQYF.

The V and J genes are TRBV24-1 and TRBJ1-2; tentatively, D is TRBD1 (6 bases). CDR1 is KGHDR and CDR2 is SFDVKD in the germline V gene. Trimming cost V 0 bases and J 7 bases, with 8 bases left between them. This CDR3 comprises 13 residues. The CDR3 sequence is CATSDLTGSGYTF. In DNA form, the CDR3 reads TGTGCCACCAGTGATTTGACAGGGAGTGGCTACACCTTC.

The rearrangement joins TRBV19 to TRBJ1-6; weak D call: TRBD1 (6 bases). The CDR3 covers 14 residues. V was clipped by 6 bases and J by 9 bases, with 15 bases between them. Germline V gene data show CDR1 as LNHDA and CDR2 as SQIVND (reference sequence). CDR3 nucleotide sequence: TGTGCCAGTAGGGAAGCGACAGGTGGTTCACCCCTCCACTTT. Protein sequence: CASREATGGSPLHF.

The chain uses TRBV12-3 or TRBV12-4 and TRBJ1-2, with 8 bases identical to TRBD1. This CDR3 is built from 13 residues. After removal of 6 bases from V and 6 bases from J, the junction contained 6 bases not matched to a gene. The CDR3 nucleotides are TGTGCCAGCAGCCCACAGGGGGGAGATGGCTACACCTTC. Translation: CASSPQGGDGYTF.

J is TRBJ1-3 and V is TRBV4-1, with 7 bases lining up with TRBD1. This CDR3 has 15 residues. Germline CDR1 and CDR2: MGHRA and YSYEKL. Trimming cost V 1 base and J 4 bases; bases outside gene matches: 4. In nucleotides, the CDR3 is TGCGCCAGCAGCCAAGGTCAGGGGGGAGGAAACACCATATATTTT. It specifies CASSQGQGGGNTIYF.

Concerning this clone: Additional DNA sequences in this sample encode the identical CDR3. The genes are TRBV6-1 and TRBJ1-1; weak D call: TRBD1 (5 bases). The CDR3 totals 13 residues. Germline V gene sequence: CDR1 MNHNS, CDR2 SASEGT. Deletions cut 3 bases from V and 1 base from J, with 6 bases between. The CDR3 sequence is CASSDRENTEAFF. DNA for the CDR3: TGTGCCAGCAGTGACAGGGAGAACACTGAAGCTTTCTTT.

This chain connects TRBV28 to TRBJ2-3, with a tentative D call TRBD2 (7 bases). The V end lost 7 bases, the J end lost 2 bases, and 13 bases lay between the germline ends. CDR1 MDHEN and CDR2 SYDVKM come from the germline V gene. The CDR3 covers 14 residues. The DNA for the CDR3 is TGTGCCAGCAAAAAAGGGGGGGTCACAGATACGCAGTATTTT. It is translated as CASKKGGVTDTQYF.

This clone was seen a single time. The rearrangement links TRBV11-3 to TRBJ1-1; 7 nucleotides align to TRBD1. Germline lookup yields CDR1 SGHNT and CDR2 YENEEA. This CDR3 region has 13 residues. V dropped 5 bases and J dropped 9; count of bases not matched to a gene: 9. CDR3 nucleotides: TGTGCCAGCAGCCCCGGGAAAGGGGGCCAAGCTTTCTTT. Translated: CASSPGKGGQAFF.